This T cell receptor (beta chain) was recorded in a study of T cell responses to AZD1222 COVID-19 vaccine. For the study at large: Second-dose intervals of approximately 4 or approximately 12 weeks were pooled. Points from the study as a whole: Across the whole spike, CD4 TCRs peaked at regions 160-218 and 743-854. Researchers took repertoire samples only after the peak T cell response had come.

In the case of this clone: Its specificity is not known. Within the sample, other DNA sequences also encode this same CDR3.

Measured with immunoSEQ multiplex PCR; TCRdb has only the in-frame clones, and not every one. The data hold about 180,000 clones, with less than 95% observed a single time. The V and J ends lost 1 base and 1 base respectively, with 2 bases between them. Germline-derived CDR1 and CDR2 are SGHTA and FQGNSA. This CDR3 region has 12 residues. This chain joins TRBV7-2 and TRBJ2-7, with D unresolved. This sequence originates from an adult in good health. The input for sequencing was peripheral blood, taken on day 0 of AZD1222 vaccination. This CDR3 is CASSLGSYEQYF. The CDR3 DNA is TGTGCCAGCAGCTTAGGGTCCTACGAGCAGTACTTC.